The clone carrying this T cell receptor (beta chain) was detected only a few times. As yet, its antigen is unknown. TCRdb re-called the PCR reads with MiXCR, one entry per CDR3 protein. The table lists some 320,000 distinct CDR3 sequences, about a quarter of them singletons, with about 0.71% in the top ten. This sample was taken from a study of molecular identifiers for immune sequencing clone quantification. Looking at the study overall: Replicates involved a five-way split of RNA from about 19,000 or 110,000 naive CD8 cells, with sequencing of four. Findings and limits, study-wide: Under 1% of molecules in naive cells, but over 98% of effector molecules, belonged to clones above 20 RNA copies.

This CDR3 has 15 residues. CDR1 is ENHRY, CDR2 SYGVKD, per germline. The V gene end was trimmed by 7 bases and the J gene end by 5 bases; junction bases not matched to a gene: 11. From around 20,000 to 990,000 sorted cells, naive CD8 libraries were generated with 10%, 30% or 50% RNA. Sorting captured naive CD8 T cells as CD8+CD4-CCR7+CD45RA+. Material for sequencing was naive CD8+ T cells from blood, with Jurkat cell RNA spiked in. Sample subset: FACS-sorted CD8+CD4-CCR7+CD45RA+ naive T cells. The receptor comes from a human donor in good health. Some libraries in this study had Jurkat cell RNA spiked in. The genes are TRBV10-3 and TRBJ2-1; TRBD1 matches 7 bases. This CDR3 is CAITLTGNPNNEQFF. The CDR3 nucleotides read TGTGCCATCACCCTGACAGGGAACCCCAACAATGAGCAGTTCTTC.